This TCR beta chain is from a study of CD49a tissue-resident CD8 T cells in human skin (dated by TCRdb to about 2017). Regarding the research as a whole: The study examined tissue-resident memory CD8+ T cell subsets in human skin defined by CD49a, CD69 and CD103 expression.

V is pruned by 3 bases and J by 4 bases, leaving 7 bases of the junction without a gene match. From the cysteine up to the phenylalanine, the CDR3 has a length of 15 residues. The kept DNA is CDR3 alone, 45 bases in frame from the first base. Based on the germline V gene, the CDR1 and CDR2 sequences are MRHNA and SNTAGT. For roughly five healthy donors, sorted CD8+ T cells taken from blood, dermis and epidermis had their TCR beta CDR3 regions analysed. All TCR-sequenced donors were healthy individuals, and each provided both blood and skin samples. Before TCR beta sequencing, CD8+ T cell populations were isolated by sorting. This clone was observed a few times. Its antigen remains unidentified. Base-call qualities are not available, and no considerably larger clone is one nucleotide away. Preparation of the library involved the immunoSEQ multiplex PCR assay. The authors' analysis ran thus. TCR V beta family usage frequencies were compared across the sorted blood, dermal and epidermal CD8+ T cell populations. The immuneACCESS repertoire file appears here via TCRdb, limited to in-frame rearrangements. These files lack a portion of the clones; in checked studies, under half of the deficit traces to unresolved V genes, and the cause of the others is not known. V, J and clone size are taken as reported in that table, and D and trimming were inferred from the DNA itself. Counted in this sample were around 1,500 clones; about 73% of them appeared once. The ten largest make up roughly two fifths of the sample.

The sequence joins TRBV6-4 to TRBJ2-5, and 8 junction bases match TRBD1. The sequence came from a human donor in good health. The material sequenced was CLA- CD8+ effector memory T cells sorted from blood. The encoded CDR3 is CASSEATGGLETQYF. The bases are TGTGCCAGCAGTGAAGCCACAGGGGGGTTAGAGACCCAGTACTTC.